Following are 18 T cell receptor beta chains from one sample sequenced in a study of blood T cell repertoires in COVID-19. Sequencing used immunoSEQ multiplex PCR; TCRdb keeps in-frame clones, though not all of them. The sample shows hundreds of thousands of clones, 91% of them seen only once. Sequencing was performed on peripheral blood. The receptors stem from a woman aged 18-29 years who had recovered from COVID-19.

V usage is TRBV27 and J usage is TRBJ1-1; 9 nucleotides agree with TRBD1. Germline CDR1 reads MNHEY; CDR2 reads SMNVEV (reference sequence). J lost 2 bases, V lost 5 bases, and 12 bases had no gene match. The CDR3 is made up of 17 amino acids. CDR3 sequence: CASSTYRGRTVNTEAFF. The CDR3 DNA is TGTGCCAGCAGTACGTACAGGGGGCGTACCGTAAACACTGAAGCTTTCTTT.

The CDR3 nucleotides read TGTGCCAGCAGCGTAGTTGGGGGCCCGCCAGGCACTGAAGCTTTCTTT. This codes for CASSVVGGPPGTEAFF. The rearrangement uses TRBV9 and TRBJ1-1; D perhaps matches TRBD1 (6 bases). Deletions cut 0 bases from V and 4 bases from J, with 16 bases between. The CDR3 runs 16 residues. Looked up from germline, CDR1 is SGDLS and CDR2 is YYNGEE.

The chain joins TRBV19 to TRBJ1-2; TRBD1 matches at 8 bases. The V and J ends lost 9 bases and 3 bases, in that order; junction bases with no gene match: 9. Germline values: CDR1 LNHDA, CDR2 SQIVND (reference sequence). CDR3 size: 14 residues. CDR3 sequence: CASTPPGGDYGYTF. CDR3 nucleotide sequence: TGTGCCAGCACCCCACCAGGGGGCGACTATGGCTACACCTTC.

The V call is TRBV3-1 (or the pseudogene TRBV3-2), the J call TRBJ2-5; D remains ambiguous. This CDR3 spans 15 amino acids. The V end was cut by 0 bases, the J end by 6 bases, with 14 bases between. Germline loops: CDR1 LGHDT, CDR2 YNNKEL (reference sequence). CDR3 coding DNA: TGTGCCAGCAGCCAAGATACTGGGCAGCCAAAGACCCAGTACTTC. This codes for CASSQDTGQPKTQYF.

The chain couples TRBV7-9 to TRBJ2-7, with 8 bases fitting TRBD2. The germline gives CDR1 SEHNR, CDR2 FQNEAQ (reference sequence). The CDR3 has 14 residues. The V segment lost 0 bases and the J segment 3 bases; nucleotides outside the gene matches: 1. The CDR3 region is CASSLAGLGYEQYV. The CDR3 DNA is TGTGCCAGCAGCTTAGCGGGACTAGGCTACGAGCAGTACGTC.

The chain uses TRBV18 and TRBJ2-5; 7 bases map to TRBD1. J was trimmed by 1 base and V by 1 base; bases with no gene match: 6. Germline V gene lookup returns CDR1 KGHSH and CDR2 LQKENI. This CDR3 region has 16 residues. DNA for the CDR3: TGTGCCAGCTCACCACTTACAGGGGTCCCCCAAGAGACCCAGTACTTC. This translates into CASSPLTGVPQETQYF.

V usage is TRBV4-3 and J usage is TRBJ2-6, with a possible D match to TRBD1 (6 bases). CDR1 is LGHNA, CDR2 YSLEER, per germline. The germline V and J ends were trimmed by 0 bases and 2 bases, with 11 bases remaining between them. The CDR3 covers 17 residues. The CDR3 is CASSQDPGATGANVLTF. CDR3 nucleotides: TGCGCCAGCAGCCAAGATCCAGGGGCCACTGGGGCCAACGTCCTGACTTTC.

The chain is built from TRBV6-5 and TRBJ1-1; TRBD1 matches at 7 bases. Germline lookup yields CDR1 MNHEY and CDR2 SVGAGI. The CDR3 spans 14 residues. The V and J ends lost 4 bases and 5 bases, in that order; junction bases with no gene match: 7. The CDR3 nucleotides are TGTGCCAGCAGTTGGACAGGTGAAGGTACTGAAGCTTTCTTT. Amino acid sequence: CASSWTGEGTEAFF.

The chain links TRBV6-2 or TRBV6-3 to TRBJ1-2; D unresolved. Germline assignment: CDR1 MNHEY and CDR2 SVGEGT. V was shortened by 2 bases and J by 4 bases, with 8 bases between the two germline ends. The CDR3 loop spans 13 amino acids. The CDR3 nucleotides are TGTGCCAGCAGTTACGGGCAGCTCTATGGCTACACCTTC. Translated, it gives CASSYGQLYGYTF.

This chain connects TRBV5-1 to TRBJ2-1; 8 nucleotides match TRBD2. With V trimmed by 0 bases and J by 5 bases, 4 bases remained unmatched. The CDR3 length is 15 residues. Germline loops: CDR1 SGHRS, CDR2 YFSETQ. The CDR3 region has the DNA TGCGCCAGCAGCTTGGTAGTAGCGGGGAACAATGAGCAGTTCTTC. Translated: CASSLVVAGNNEQFF.

V and J are TRBV28 and TRBJ2-1, with D possibly TRBD1 on 5 matching bases. Trimming removed 5 bases at V and 8 bases at J, with 16 bases between. CDR3 size: 14 residues. Germline-derived CDR1 and CDR2 are MDHEN and SYDVKM. The CDR3 bases are TGTGCCAGCAGTGACAGACACGGGCTATATGAGCAGTTCTTC. Its translation is CASSDRHGLYEQFF.

The chain uses TRBV6-5 and TRBJ1-2; 7 bases fit TRBD1. Trimming took 5 bases from V and 4 from J; bases not matched to a gene: 7. Germline V gene lookup returns CDR1 MNHEY and CDR2 SVGAGI. CDR3 length: 14 residues. DNA of the CDR3: TGTGCCAGCAGTACCGGACAGGTGGCCTATGGCTACACCTTC. Encoded protein: CASSTGQVAYGYTF.

This sequence joins TRBV30 and TRBJ1-2; D gene uncertain. Germline V gives CDR1 GTSNPN, CDR2 SVGIG (reference sequence). V was cut by 2 bases and J by 8 bases, with 15 bases left in between. The CDR3 spans 13 residues. The CDR3 region is CAWSIHPGSGYTF. DNA of the CDR3: TGTGCCTGGAGTATACACCCGGGTAGCGGCTACACCTTC.

The chain carries TRBV12-3 or TRBV12-4 and TRBJ2-2, with a possible D match to TRBD2 (6 bases). This CDR3 has 12 amino acids. Trimming removed 6 bases from V and 5 bases from J, with 7 bases in between. The CDR3 region is CASRTRTGELFF. Written as DNA, the CDR3 is TGTGCCAGCAGGACTAGGACCGGGGAGCTGTTTTTT.

The V and J genes are TRBV30 and TRBJ1-1; a weak D match, TRBD1 (6 bases). V was trimmed by 0 bases and J by 3 bases, leaving 11 bases between them. CDR1 and CDR2 (germline): GTSNPN, SVGIG (reference sequence). The CDR3 runs 14 residues. As DNA, the CDR3 is TGTGCCTGGAGTGTAGAGGGGGGGTACACTGAAGCTTTCTTT. Translated, it gives CAWSVEGGYTEAFF.

The rearrangement joins TRBV6-1 to TRBJ1-3, with D unclear. Looked up from germline, CDR1 is MNHNS and CDR2 is SASEGT. Trimming stripped 1 base from V and 0 bases from J, with 4 bases between. The CDR3 spans 14 residues. As DNA, the CDR3 is TGTGCCAGCAGTGAAGTACACTCTGGAAACACCATATATTTT. Translating gives CASSEVHSGNTIYF.

The chain links TRBV4-1 to TRBJ2-2; D is unclear. V lost 6 bases and J 5 bases, leaving 10 bases between the germline ends. Germline assignment: CDR1 MGHRA and CDR2 YSYEKL. The CDR3 spans 13 residues. CDR3 amino acids: CASSRSKTGELFF. The DNA for the CDR3 is TGCGCCAGCAGTCGCAGTAAGACCGGGGAGCTGTTTTTT.

This clone occurred once. Written as DNA, the CDR3 is TGTGCCAGCAGCCTTGTGGACAGCCGTGGTGAGCAGTTCTTC. Its protein product is CASSLVDSRGEQFF. The genes are TRBV5-6 and TRBJ2-1; D perhaps matches TRBD1 (6 bases). Germline loops: CDR1 SGHDT, CDR2 YYEEEE. The CDR3 is 14 amino acids. V was shortened by 4 bases and J by 9 bases, with 17 bases between the two germline ends.